This T cell receptor (beta chain) is drawn from a study of OX40 agonist ivuxolimab in advanced cancers. In the study overall: Patients got intravenous ivuxolimab at 0.01 to 10 mg/kg every 2 weeks. Hepatocellular carcinoma, melanoma, renal cell or head and neck cancer affected the dose-escalation patients.

Repertoires were generated with immunoSEQ multiplex PCR, while TCRdb's copy carries only in-frame clones and drops some. Of tens of thousands of clones listed, roughly 84% are singletons. Between the trimmed V and J ends, which lost 0 bases and 1 base, there was a span of 9 bases. The CDR3 is 15 residues long. Germline V gene sequence: CDR1 SGHRS, CDR2 YFSETQ. Sequenced here: CD4+ or CD8+ T cells sorted from blood, sampled in a trial of the OX40 agonist ivuxolimab. The TCR comes from an adult with an advanced solid tumor such as melanoma, head and neck, liver or kidney cancer. This sequence joins TRBV5-1 and TRBJ2-3; no clear D gene. CDR3 DNA: TGCGCCAGCAGCTTGGAAGGGTCTGGCACAGATACGCAGTATTTT. Amino acids: CASSLEGSGTDTQYF. The complete variable domain, with remaining parts taken from reference TRBV5-1 and TRBJ2-3, reads KAGVTQTPRYLIKTRGQQVTLSCSPISGHRSVSWYQQTPGQGLQFLFEYFSETQRNKGNFPGRFSGRQFSNSRSEMNVSTLELGDSALYLCASSLEGSGTDTQYFGPGTRLTVL.